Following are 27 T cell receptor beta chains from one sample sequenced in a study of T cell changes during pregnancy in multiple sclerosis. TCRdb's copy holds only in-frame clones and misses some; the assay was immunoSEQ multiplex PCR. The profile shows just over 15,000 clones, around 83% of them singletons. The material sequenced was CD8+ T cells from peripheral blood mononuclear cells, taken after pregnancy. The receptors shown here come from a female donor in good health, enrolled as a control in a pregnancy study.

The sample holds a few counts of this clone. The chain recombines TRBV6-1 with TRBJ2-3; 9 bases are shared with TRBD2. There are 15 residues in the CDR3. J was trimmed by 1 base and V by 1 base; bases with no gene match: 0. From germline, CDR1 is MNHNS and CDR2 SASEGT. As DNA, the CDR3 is TGTGCCAGCAGTGAAGAGCGGGGGGGCACAGATACGCAGTATTTT. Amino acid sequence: CASSEERGGTDTQYF.

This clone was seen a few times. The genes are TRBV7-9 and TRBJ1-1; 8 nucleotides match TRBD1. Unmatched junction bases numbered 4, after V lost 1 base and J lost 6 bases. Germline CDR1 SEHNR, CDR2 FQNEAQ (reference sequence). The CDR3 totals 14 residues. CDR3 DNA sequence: TGTGCCAGCAGCTTAGTGTCGGACAGGGCTGAAGCTTTCTTT. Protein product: CASSLVSDRAEAFF.

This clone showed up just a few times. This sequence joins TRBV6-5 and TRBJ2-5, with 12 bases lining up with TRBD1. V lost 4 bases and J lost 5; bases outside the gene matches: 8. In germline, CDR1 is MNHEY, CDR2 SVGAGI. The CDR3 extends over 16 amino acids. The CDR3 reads CASSLSGTGGSETQYF. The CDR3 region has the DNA TGTGCCAGCAGTTTATCCGGGACAGGGGGCTCCGAGACCCAGTACTTC.

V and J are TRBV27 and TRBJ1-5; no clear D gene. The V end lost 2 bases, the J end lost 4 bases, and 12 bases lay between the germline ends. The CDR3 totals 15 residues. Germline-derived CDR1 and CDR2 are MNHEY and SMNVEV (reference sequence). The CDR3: CASSLDWTGNQPQHF. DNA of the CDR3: TGTGCCAGCAGTTTAGATTGGACGGGAAATCAGCCCCAGCATTTT.

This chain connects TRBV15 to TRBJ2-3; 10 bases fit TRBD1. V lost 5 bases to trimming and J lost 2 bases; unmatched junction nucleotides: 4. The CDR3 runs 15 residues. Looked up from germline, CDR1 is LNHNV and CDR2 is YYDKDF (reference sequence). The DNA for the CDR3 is TGTGCCACCAGCCCCGGGACAGGGGACACAGATACGCAGTATTTT. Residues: CATSPGTGDTDTQYF.

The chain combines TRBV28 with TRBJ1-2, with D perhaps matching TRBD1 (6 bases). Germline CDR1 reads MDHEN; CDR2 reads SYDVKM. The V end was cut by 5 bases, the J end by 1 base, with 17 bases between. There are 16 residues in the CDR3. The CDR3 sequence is CASSRVTGGLNYGYTF. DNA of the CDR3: TGTGCCAGCAGTCGTGTGACCGGGGGGCTTAACTATGGCTACACCTTC.

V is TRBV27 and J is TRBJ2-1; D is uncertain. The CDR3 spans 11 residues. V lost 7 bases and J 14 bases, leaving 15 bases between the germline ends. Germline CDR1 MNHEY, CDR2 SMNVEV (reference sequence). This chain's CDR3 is CASIERVAEFF. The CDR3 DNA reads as TGTGCCAGCATCGAAAGAGTGGCGGAGTTCTTC.

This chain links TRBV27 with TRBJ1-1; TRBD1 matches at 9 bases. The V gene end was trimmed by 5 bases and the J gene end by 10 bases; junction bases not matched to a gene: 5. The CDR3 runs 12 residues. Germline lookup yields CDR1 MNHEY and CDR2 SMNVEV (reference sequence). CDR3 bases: TGTGCCAGCAGTCAAGGGACAGGGAGAGCTTTCTTT. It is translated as CASSQGTGRAFF.

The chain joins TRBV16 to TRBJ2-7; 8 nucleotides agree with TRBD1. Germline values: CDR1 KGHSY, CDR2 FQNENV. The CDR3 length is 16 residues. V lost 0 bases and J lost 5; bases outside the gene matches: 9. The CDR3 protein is CASSQSFSGGADEQYF. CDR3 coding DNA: TGTGCCAGCAGCCAATCGTTTTCAGGGGGCGCGGACGAGCAGTACTTC.

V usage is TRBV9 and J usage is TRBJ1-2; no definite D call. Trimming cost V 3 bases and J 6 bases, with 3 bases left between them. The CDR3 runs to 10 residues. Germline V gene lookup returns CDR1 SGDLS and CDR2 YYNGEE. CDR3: CASSGDGYTF. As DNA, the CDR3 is TGTGCCAGCAGCGGAGATGGCTACACCTTC.

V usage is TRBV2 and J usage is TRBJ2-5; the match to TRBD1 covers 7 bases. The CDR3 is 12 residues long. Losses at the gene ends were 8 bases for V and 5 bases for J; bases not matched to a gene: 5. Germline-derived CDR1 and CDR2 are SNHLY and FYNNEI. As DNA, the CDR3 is TGTGCCAGCGTAGGGGGCGCGGAGACCCAGTACTTC. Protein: CASVGGAETQYF.

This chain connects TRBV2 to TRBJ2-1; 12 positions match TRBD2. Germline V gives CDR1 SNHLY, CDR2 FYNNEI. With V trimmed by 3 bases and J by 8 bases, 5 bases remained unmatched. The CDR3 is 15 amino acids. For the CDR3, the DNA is TGTGCCAGCAGTGATGTACTAGCGGGAGGTTATGAGCAGTTCTTC. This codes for CASSDVLAGGYEQFF.

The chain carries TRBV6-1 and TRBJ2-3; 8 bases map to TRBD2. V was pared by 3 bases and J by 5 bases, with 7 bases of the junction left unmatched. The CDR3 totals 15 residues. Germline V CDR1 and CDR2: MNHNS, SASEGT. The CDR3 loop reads CASSEASGGRDTQYF. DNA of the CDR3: TGTGCCAGCAGTGAGGCCAGCGGGGGACGAGATACGCAGTATTTT.

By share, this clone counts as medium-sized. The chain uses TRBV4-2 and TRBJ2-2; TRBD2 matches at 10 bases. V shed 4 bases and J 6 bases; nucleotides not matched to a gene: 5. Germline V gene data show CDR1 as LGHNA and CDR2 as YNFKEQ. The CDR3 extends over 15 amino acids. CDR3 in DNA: TGTGCCAGCAGCCGCGAGCGGGAGGGGGCCGGGGAGCTGTTTTTT. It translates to CASSREREGAGELFF.

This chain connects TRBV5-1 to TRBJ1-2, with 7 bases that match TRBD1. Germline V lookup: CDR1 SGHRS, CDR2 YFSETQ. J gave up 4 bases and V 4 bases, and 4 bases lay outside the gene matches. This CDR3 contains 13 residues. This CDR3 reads CASSPGTVYGYTF. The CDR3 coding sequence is TGCGCCAGCAGCCCAGGGACAGTCTATGGCTACACCTTC. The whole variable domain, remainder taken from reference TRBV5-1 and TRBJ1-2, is KAGVTQTPRYLIKTRGQQVTLSCSPISGHRSVSWYQQTPGQGLQFLFEYFSETQRNKGNFPGRFSGRQFSNSRSEMNVSTLELGDSALYLCASSPGTVYGYTFGSGTRLTVV.

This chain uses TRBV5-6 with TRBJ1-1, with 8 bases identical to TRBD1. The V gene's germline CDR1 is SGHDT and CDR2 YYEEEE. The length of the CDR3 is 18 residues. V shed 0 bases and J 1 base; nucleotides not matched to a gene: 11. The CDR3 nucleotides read TGTGCCAGCAGCTTGGGGACAGGGATCCTTACCCCGAACACTGAAGCTTTCTTT. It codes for CASSLGTGILTPNTEAFF. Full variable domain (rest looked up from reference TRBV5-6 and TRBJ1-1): DAGVTQSPTHLIKTRGQQVTLRCSPKSGHDTVSWYQQALGQGPQFIFQYYEEEERQRGNFPDRFSGHQFPNYSSELNVNALLLGDSALYLCASSLGTGILTPNTEAFFGQGTRLTVV.

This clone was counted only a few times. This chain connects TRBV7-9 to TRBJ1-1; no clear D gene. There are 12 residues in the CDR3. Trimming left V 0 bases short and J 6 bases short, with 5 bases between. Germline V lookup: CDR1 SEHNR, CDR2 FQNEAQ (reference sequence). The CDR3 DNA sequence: TGTGCCAGCAGCTTAGCAGCCGCTGAAGCTTTCTTT. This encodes CASSLAAAEAFF.

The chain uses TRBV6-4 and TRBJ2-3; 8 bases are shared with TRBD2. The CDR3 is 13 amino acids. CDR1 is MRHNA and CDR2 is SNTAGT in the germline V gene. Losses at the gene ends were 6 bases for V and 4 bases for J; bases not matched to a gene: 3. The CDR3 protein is CASSGGAADTQYF. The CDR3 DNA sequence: TGTGCCAGCAGCGGGGGGGCCGCAGATACGCAGTATTTT.

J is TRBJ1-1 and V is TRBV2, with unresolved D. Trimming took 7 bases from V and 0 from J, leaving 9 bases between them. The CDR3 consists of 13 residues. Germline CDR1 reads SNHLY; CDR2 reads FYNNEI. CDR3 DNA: TGTGCCAGCATGGAGCGGATGAACACTGAAGCTTTCTTT. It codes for CASMERMNTEAFF.

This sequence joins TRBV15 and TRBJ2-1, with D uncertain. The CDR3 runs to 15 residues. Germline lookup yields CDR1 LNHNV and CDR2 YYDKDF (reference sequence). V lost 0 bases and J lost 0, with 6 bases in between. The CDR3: CATSREAGSYNEQFF. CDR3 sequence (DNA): TGTGCCACCAGCAGAGAGGCAGGCTCCTACAATGAGCAGTTCTTC.

The DNA of the CDR3 is TGTGCCAGCAGCGTACCCCTAGCGGGGGGGCCGATAAACATTCAGTACTTC. Translation: CASSVPLAGGPINIQYF. The gene calls are TRBV9 and TRBJ2-4; TRBD2 matches 12 bases. The V and J ends lost 1 base and 6 bases, in that order; junction bases with no gene match: 8. Germline-derived CDR1 and CDR2 are SGDLS and YYNGEE. The CDR3 runs 17 residues.

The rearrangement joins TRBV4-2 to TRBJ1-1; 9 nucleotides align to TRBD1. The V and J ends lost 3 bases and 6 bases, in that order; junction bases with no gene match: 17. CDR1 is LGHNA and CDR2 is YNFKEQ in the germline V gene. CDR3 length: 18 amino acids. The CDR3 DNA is TGTGCCAGCAGCCAGACCCGGGACAGGGTACTTTTAGTACCTGAAGCTTTCTTT. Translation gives CASSQTRDRVLLVPEAFF.

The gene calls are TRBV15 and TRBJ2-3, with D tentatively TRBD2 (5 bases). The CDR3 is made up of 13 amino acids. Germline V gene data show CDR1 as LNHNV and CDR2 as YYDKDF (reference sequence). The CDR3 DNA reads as TGTGCAACGCGGGCGGGTAGCACAGATACGCAGTATTTT. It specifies CATRAGSTDTQYF.

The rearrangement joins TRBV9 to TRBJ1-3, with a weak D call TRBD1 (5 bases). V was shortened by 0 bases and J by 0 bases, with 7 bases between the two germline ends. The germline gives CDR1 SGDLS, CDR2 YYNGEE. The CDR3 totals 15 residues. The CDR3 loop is CASSVGGSSGNTIYF. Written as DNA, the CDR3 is TGTGCCAGCAGCGTAGGGGGCAGCTCTGGAAACACCATATATTTT.

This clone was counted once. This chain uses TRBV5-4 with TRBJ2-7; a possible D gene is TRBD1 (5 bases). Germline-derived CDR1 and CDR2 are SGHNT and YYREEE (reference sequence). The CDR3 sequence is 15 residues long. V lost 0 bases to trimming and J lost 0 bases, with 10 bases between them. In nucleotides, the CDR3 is TGTGCCAGCAGCTTGGGCAGGGTCAGCTCCTACGAGCAGTACTTC. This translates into CASSLGRVSSYEQYF.

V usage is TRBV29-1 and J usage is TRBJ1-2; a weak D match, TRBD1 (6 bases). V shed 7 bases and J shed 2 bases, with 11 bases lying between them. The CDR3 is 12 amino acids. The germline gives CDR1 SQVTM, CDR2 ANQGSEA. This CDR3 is CSAVTGNYGYTF. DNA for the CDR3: TGCAGCGCCGTAACAGGGAACTATGGCTACACCTTC.

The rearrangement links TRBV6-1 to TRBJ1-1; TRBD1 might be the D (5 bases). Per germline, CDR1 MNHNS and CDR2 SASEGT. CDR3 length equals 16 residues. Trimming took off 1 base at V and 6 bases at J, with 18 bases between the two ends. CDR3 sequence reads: CASSEVGTFDGAEAFF. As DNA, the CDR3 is TGTGCCAGCAGTGAAGTCGGGACTTTCGATGGAGCTGAAGCTTTCTTT.